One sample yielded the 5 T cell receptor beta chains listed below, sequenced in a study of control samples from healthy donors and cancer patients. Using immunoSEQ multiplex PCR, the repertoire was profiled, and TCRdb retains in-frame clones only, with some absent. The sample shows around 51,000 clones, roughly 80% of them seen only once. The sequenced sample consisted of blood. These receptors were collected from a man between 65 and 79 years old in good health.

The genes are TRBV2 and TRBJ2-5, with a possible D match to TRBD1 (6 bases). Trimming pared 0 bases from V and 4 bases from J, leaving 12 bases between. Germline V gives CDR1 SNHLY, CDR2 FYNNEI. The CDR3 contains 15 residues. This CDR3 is CASSEAPQGLETQYF. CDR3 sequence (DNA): TGTGCCAGCAGTGAAGCGCCCCAGGGGTTAGAGACCCAGTACTTC.

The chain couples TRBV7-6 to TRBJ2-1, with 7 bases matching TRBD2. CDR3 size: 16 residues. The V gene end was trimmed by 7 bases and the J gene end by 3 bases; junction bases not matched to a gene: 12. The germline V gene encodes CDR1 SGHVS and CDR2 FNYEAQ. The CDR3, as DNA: TGTGCCAGCACCAGTAGGAGGCGGGAGCACTACAATGAGCAGTTCTTC. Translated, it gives CASTSRRREHYNEQFF.

CDR3 sequence reads: CASSFLPGSRTGRTYGYTF. Here the CDR3 DNA reads TGTGCCAGCAGCTTCCTCCCCGGATCCCGGACAGGGCGAACCTATGGCTACACCTTC. This sequence joins TRBV7-8 and TRBJ1-2; 8 nucleotides line up with TRBD1. Germline V gives CDR1 SGHVS, CDR2 FQNEAQ. The V and J ends lost 3 bases and 4 bases, in that order; junction bases with no gene match: 19. This CDR3 comprises 19 residues.

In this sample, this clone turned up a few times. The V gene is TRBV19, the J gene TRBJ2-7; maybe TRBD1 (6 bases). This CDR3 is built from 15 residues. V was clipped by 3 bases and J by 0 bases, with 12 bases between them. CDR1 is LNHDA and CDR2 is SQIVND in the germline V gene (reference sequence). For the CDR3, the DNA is TGTGCCAGTAGTATTCGGGACACCCGCTCCTACGAGCAGTACTTC. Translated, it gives CASSIRDTRSYEQYF.

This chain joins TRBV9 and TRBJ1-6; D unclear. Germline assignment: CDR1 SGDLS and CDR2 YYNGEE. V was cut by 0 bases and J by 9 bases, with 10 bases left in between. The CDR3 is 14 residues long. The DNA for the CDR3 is TGTGCCAGCAGCGTAGAGGCAGGTTCTTCACCCCTCCACTTT. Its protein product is CASSVEAGSSPLHF.